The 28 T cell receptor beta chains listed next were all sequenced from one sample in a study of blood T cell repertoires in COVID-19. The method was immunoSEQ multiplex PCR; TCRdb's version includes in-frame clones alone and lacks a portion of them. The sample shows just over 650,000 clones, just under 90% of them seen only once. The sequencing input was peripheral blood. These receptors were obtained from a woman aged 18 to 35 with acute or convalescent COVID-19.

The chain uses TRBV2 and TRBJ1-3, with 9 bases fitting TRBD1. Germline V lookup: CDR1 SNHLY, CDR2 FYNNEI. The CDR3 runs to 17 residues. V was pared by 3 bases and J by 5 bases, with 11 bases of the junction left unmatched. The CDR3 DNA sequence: TGTGCCAGCAGTGATCCTGTCCCGGGACAGGGCCGAAACACCATATATTTT. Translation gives CASSDPVPGQGRNTIYF.

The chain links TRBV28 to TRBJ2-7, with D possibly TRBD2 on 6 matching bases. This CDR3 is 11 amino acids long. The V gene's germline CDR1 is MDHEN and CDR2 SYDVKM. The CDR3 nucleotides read TGTGCTGCCCGGGGGTCCTACGAGCAGTACTTC. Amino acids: CAARGSYEQYF.

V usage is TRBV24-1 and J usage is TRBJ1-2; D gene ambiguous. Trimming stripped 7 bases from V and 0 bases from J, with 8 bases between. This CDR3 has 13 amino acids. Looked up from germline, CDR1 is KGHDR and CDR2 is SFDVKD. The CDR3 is CATRGSSNYGYTF. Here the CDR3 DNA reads TGTGCCACCAGGGGCTCCTCTAACTATGGCTACACCTTC.

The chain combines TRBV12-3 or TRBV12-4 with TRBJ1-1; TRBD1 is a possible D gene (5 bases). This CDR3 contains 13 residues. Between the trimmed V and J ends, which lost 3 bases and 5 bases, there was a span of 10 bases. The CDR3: CASSFKGRTEAFF. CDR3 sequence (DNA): TGTGCCAGCAGTTTTAAGGGGCGGACTGAAGCTTTCTTT.

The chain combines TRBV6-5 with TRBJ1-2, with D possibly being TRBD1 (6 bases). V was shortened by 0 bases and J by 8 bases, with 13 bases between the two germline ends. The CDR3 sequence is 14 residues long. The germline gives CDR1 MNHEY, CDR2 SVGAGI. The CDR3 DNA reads TGTGCCAGCAGTTACTCCGGGGGGCGCCGAGGCTACACCTTC. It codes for CASSYSGGRRGYTF.

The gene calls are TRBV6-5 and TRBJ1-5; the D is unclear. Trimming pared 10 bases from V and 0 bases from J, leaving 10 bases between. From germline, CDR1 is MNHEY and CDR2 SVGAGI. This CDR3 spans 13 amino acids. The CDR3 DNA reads TGTGCCACCATCCAGTATAGCAATCAGCCCCAGCATTTT. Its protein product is CATIQYSNQPQHF.

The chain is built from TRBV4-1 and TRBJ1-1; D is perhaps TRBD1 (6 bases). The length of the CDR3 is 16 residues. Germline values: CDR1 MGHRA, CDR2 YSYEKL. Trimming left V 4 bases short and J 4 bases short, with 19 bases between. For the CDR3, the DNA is TGCGCCAGCAGCCCTGGCGTAGTAAGGGACACCACTGAAGCTTTCTTT. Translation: CASSPGVVRDTTEAFF.

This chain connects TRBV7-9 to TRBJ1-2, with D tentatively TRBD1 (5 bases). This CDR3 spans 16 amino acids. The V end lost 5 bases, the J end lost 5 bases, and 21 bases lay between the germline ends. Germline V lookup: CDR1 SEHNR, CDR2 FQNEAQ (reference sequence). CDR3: CASSQGWPGVPYGYTF. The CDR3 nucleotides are TGTGCCAGCAGCCAAGGGTGGCCGGGGGTCCCTTATGGCTACACCTTC. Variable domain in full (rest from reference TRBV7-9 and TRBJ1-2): DTGVSQNPRHKITKRGQNVTFRCDPISEHNRLYWYRQTLGQGPEFLTYFQNEAQLEKSRLLSDRFSAERPKGSFSTLEIQRTEQGDSAMYLCASSQGWPGVPYGYTFGSGTRLTVV.

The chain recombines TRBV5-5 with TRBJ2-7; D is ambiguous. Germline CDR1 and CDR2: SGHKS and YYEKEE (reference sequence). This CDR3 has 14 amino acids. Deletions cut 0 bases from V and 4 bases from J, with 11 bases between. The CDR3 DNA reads TGTGCCAGCAGCTTGGGACTTCCTTTGTACGAGCAGTACTTC. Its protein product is CASSLGLPLYEQYF.

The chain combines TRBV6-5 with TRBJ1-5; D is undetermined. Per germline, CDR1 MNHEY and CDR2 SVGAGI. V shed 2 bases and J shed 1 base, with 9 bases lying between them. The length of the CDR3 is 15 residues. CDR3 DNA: TGTGCCAGCAGTTACGGGCTACGGAGCAATCAGCCCCAGCATTTT. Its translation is CASSYGLRSNQPQHF.

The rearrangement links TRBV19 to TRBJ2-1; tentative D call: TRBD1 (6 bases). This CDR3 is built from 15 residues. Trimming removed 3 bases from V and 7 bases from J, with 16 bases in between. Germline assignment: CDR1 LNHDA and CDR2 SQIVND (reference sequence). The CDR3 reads CASSMSWGPLNEQFF. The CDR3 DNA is TGTGCCAGTAGTATGAGCTGGGGGCCGTTAAATGAGCAGTTCTTC. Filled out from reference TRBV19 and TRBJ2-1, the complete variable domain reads DGGITQSPKYLFRKEGQNVTLSCEQNLNHDAMYWYRQDPGQGLRLIYYSQIVNDFQKGDIAEGYSVSREKKESFPLTVTSAQKNPTAFYLCASSMSWGPLNEQFFGPGTRLTVL.

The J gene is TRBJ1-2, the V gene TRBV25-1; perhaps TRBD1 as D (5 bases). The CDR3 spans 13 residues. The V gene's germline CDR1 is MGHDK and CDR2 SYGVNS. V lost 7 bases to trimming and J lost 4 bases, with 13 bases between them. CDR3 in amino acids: CASKPGGGYGYTF. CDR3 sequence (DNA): TGTGCCAGCAAACCTGGGGGAGGCTATGGCTACACCTTC.

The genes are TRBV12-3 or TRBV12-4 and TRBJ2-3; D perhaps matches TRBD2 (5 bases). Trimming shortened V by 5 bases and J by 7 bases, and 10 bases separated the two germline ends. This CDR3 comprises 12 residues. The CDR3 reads CASSNWRNTQYF. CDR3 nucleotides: TGTGCCAGCAGTAATTGGAGGAATACGCAGTATTTT.

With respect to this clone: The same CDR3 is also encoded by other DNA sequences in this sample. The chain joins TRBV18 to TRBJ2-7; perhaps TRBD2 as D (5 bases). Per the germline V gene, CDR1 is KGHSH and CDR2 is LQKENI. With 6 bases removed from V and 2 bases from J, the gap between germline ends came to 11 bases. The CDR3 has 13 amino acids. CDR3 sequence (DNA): TGTGCCAGCTCCCCCCCCGGGGCCTACGAGCAGTACTTC. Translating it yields CASSPPGAYEQYF.

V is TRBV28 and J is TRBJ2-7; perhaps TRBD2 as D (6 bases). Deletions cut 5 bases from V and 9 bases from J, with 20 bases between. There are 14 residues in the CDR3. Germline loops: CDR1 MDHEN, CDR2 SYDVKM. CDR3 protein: CASSTLRESFGQYF. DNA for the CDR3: TGTGCCAGCAGTACCCTCCGGGAGTCCTTTGGGCAGTACTTC.

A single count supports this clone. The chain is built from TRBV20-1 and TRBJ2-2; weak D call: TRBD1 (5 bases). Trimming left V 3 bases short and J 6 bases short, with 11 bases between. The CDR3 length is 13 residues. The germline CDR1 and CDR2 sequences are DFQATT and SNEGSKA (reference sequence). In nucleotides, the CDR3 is TGCAGTGCTAGTACAGGTTTATCCGGGGAGCTGTTTTTT. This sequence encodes CSASTGLSGELFF.

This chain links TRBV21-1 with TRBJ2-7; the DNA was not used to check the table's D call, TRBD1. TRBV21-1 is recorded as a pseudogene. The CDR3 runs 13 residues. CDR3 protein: CAPSDRTSGEQYF. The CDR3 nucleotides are TGTGCCCCCTCAGACAGGACATCTGGTGAGCAGTACTTC.

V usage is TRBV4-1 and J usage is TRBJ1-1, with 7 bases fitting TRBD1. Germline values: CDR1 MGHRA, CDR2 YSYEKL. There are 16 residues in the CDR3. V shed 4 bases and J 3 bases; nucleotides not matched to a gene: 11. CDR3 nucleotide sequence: TGCGCCAGCAGCCCCAGACAGGGAAAAAGCTACACTGAAGCTTTCTTT. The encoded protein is CASSPRQGKSYTEAFF.

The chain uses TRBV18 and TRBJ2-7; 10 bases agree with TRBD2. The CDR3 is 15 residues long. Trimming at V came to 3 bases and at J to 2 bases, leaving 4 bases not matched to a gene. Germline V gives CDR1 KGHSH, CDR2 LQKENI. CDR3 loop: CASSPGLAFAYEQYF. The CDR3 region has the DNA TGTGCCAGCTCACCGGGACTAGCGTTCGCCTACGAGCAGTACTTC.

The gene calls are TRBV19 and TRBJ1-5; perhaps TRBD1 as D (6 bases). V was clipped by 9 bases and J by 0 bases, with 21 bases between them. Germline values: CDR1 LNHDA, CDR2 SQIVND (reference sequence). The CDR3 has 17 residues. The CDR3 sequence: CASSSPETGYSNQPQHF. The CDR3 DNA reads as TGTGCCAGCAGCTCCCCCGAGACAGGCTATAGCAATCAGCCCCAGCATTTT.

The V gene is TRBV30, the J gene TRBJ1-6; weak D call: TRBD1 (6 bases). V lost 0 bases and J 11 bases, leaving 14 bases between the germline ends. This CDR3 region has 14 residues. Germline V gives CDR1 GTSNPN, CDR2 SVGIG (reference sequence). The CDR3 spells CAWSVQGSLPPLHF. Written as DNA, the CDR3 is TGTGCCTGGAGTGTACAGGGCAGCCTCCCACCCCTCCACTTT.

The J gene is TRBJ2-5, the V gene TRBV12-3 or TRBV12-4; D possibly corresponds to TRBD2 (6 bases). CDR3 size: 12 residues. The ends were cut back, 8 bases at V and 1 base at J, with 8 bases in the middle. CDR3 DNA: TGTGCCAGCCTAGCGCCCCAAGAGACCCAGTACTTC. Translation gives CASLAPQETQYF.

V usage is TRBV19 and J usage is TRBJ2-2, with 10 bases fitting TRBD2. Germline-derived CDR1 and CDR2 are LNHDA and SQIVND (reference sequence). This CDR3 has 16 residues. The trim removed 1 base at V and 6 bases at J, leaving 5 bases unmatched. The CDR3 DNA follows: TGTGCCAGTAGTATAGCAGCGGGGGGGCCGGCCGGGGAGCTGTTTTTT. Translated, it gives CASSIAAGGPAGELFF.

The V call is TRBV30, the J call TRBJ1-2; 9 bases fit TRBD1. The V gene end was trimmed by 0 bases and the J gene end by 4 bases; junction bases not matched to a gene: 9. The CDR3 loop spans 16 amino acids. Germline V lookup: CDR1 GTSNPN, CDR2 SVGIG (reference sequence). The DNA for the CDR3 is TGTGCCTGGAGTGTACGACAGGGGGAAACAGGCTATGGCTACACCTTC. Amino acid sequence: CAWSVRQGETGYGYTF.

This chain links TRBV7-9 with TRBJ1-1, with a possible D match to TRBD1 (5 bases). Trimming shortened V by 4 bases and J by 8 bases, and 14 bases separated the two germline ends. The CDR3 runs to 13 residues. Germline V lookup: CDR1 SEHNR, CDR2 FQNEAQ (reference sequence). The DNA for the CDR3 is TGTGCCAGCAGCTCTCGGACGACAGTCGAAGCTTTCTTT. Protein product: CASSSRTTVEAFF.

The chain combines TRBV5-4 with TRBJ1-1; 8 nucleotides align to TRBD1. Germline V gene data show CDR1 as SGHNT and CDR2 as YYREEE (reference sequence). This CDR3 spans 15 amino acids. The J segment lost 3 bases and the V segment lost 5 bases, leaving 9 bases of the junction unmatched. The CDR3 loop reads CASRPWTGPDTEAFF. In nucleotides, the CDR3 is TGTGCCAGCAGACCCTGGACAGGGCCGGACACTGAAGCTTTCTTT.

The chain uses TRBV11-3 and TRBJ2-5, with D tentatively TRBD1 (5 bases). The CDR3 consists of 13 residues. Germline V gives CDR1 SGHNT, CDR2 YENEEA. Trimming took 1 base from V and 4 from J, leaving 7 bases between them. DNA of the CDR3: TGTGCCAGCAGCTTAGTTAGGGGAGAGACCCAGTACTTC. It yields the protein CASSLVRGETQYF.

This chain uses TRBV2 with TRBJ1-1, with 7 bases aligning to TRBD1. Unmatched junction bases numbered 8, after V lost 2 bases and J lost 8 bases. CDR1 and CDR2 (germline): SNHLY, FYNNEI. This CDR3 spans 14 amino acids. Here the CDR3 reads CASSENLGGSEAFF. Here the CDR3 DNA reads TGTGCCAGCAGTGAAAATTTAGGGGGCAGCGAAGCTTTCTTT.